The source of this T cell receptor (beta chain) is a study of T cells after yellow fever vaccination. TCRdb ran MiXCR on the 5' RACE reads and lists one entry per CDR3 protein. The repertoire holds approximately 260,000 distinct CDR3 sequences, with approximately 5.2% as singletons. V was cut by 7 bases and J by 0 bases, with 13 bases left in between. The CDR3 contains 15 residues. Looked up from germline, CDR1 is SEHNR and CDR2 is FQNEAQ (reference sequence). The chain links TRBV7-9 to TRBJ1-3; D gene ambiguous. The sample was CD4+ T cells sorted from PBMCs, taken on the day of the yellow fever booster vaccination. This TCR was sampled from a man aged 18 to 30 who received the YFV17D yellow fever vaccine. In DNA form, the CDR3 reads TGTGCCAGCACCTCCGGAGGGAGCTCTGGAAACACCATATATTTT. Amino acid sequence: CASTSGGSSGNTIYF.